The 8 T cell receptor beta chains below were found in one sample sequenced in a study of T cell responses to AZD1222 COVID-19 vaccine. TCRdb's copy holds only in-frame clones and misses some; the assay was immunoSEQ multiplex PCR. The table has 100,000 to 150,000 clones, 80% to 90% seen once; the top ten hold under 2%. The sequencing here drew on peripheral blood, taken on day 0 of AZD1222 vaccination. Receptors originate from an adult in good health.

The chain links TRBV7-5 to TRBJ2-5. TRBV7-5 has pseudogene status. The CDR3 covers 10 residues. CDR3 in DNA: TGTGTCAGAAGCAATCAGACCGCTTACTTC. This sequence encodes CVRSNQTAYF.

The CDR3 bases are TGTGCCAGCAGCCTGGCAGGGGACTCGCGGAAGACTGAAGCTTTCTTT. It codes for CASSLAGDSRKTEAFF. This chain links TRBV3-1 (or the pseudogene TRBV3-2) with TRBJ1-1; tentative D call: TRBD1 (6 bases). The CDR3 is 16 amino acids. Trimming took 4 bases from V and 5 from J, leaving 20 bases between them. Germline CDR1 is LGHDT and CDR2 is YNNKEL (reference sequence).

The chain carries TRBV24-1 and TRBJ1-2, with 7 bases aligning to TRBD1. The CDR3 totals 14 residues. V lost 3 bases to trimming and J lost 4 bases; unmatched junction nucleotides: 4. CDR1 is KGHDR, CDR2 SFDVKD, per germline. This CDR3 reads CATSDAGTVYGYTF. DNA for the CDR3: TGTGCCACCAGTGATGCCGGGACAGTCTATGGCTACACCTTC.

The chain employs TRBV15 and TRBJ2-7, with D unclear. V dropped 3 bases and J dropped 2 bases, with 8 bases sitting between them. From germline, CDR1 is LNHNV and CDR2 YYDKDF (reference sequence). The CDR3 covers 13 residues. The CDR3 loop is CATSRGIAYEQYF. Written as DNA, the CDR3 is TGTGCCACCAGCAGGGGTATCGCCTACGAGCAGTACTTC.

This chain connects TRBV11-1 to TRBJ2-5; D may be TRBD2 (7 bases). The length of the CDR3 is 14 residues. The germline CDR1 and CDR2 sequences are SGHAT and FQDESV (reference sequence). V lost 2 bases and J lost 5, with 12 bases in between. CDR3: CASSLTGGSETQYF. The DNA for the CDR3 is TGTGCCAGCAGCTTAACGGGGGGCTCGGAGACCCAGTACTTC.

This clone appeared a few times. The V gene is TRBV7-8, the J gene TRBJ1-4; unclear D gene. Trimming took off 1 base at V and 7 bases at J, with 16 bases between the two ends. Germline V gene lookup returns CDR1 SGHVS and CDR2 FQNEAQ. The CDR3 contains 16 residues. CDR3 coding DNA: TGTGCCAGCAGCTTAGTACGCGGCAGGTTCCCTGAAAAACTGTTTTTT. It is translated as CASSLVRGRFPEKLFF.

The rearrangement links TRBV29-1 to TRBJ1-4, with D uncertain. The CDR3 extends over 12 amino acids. Trimming removed 6 bases at V and 6 bases at J, with 11 bases between. CDR1 and CDR2 from the germline V gene are SQVTM and ANQGSEA. The CDR3 sequence: CSVGLWDEKLFF. The CDR3 DNA follows: TGCAGCGTCGGACTGTGGGATGAAAAACTGTTTTTT.

The chain carries TRBV25-1 and TRBJ1-5, with TRBD1 matching 9 bases. CDR1 is MGHDK and CDR2 is SYGVNS in the germline V gene. CDR3 length: 14 amino acids. V was clipped by 6 bases and J by 3 bases; unmatched bases: 3. CDR3 in amino acids: CASRGQGLNQPQHF. Here the CDR3 DNA reads TGTGCCAGCAGGGGACAGGGCCTCAATCAGCCCCAGCATTTT.